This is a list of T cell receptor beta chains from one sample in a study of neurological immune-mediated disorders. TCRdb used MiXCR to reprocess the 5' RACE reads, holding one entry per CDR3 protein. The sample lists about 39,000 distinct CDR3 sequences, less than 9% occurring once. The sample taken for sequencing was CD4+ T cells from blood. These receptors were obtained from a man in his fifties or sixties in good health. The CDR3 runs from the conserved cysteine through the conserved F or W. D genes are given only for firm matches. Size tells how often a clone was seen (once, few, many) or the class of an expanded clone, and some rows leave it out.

DNA: TGTGCCAGCAGCTTAGCGGAGGGACAGACAGGGGTTGAAGCTTTCTTT; CDR3: CASSLAEGQTGVEAFF; V: TRBV11-1; size: -; J: TRBJ1-1; D: TRBD1; length: 16
DNA: TGTGCCAGCAGCACCTCCGGGACAGACAACACCGGGGAGCTGTTTTTT; CDR3: CASSTSGTDNTGELFF; V: TRBV7-2; size: many; J: TRBJ2-2; D: TRBD1; length: 16
DNA: TGTGCCTGGAGCCTACGCCCAAATTCACCCCTCCACTTT; CDR3: CAWSLRPNSPLHF; V: TRBV30; size: many; J: TRBJ1-6; D: -; length: 13
DNA: TGCGCCAGCAGGACCACTAGCGGTTACAATGAGCAGTTCTTC; CDR3: CASRTTSGYNEQFF; V: TRBV5-1; size: few; J: TRBJ2-1; D: TRBD2; length: 14
DNA: TGCAGCCCGAGGCGGATCTCCTACGAGCAGTACTTC; CDR3: CSPRRISYEQYF; V: TRBV29-1; size: many; J: TRBJ2-7; D: -; length: 12
DNA: TGTGCCAGCAGCTCTCCCCTTCGGGGTGAGCAGTTCTTC; CDR3: CASSSPLRGEQFF; V: TRBV11-2; size: many; J: TRBJ2-1; D: -; length: 13
DNA: TGCGCCAGCAGCACGGCGGGGAGCACTGAAGCTTTCTTT; CDR3: CASSTAGSTEAFF; V: TRBV5-1; size: many; J: TRBJ1-1; D: -; length: 13
DNA: TGTGCCAGCAGCTTAGACAGGGGGACATACGAGCAGTACTTC; CDR3: CASSLDRGTYEQYF; V: TRBV7-2; size: many; J: TRBJ2-7; D: TRBD1; length: 14
DNA: TGCAGTGCTAGAGATATCAGGGGGAACACTGAAGCTTTCTTT; CDR3: CSARDIRGNTEAFF; V: TRBV20-1; size: many; J: TRBJ1-1; D: -; length: 14
DNA: TGTGCCAGCAGTCACCGGGACAGGGGGGGCGGTGAGCAGTTCTTC; CDR3: CASSHRDRGGGEQFF; V: TRBV12-3/TRBV12-4; size: many; J: TRBJ2-1; D: TRBD1; length: 15
DNA: TGCGCCAGCAGCCAAGTACAGGGGGTCAGTGAGCAGTTCTTC; CDR3: CASSQVQGVSEQFF; V: TRBV4-1; size: many; J: TRBJ2-1; D: TRBD1; length: 14
DNA: TGCAGTGCTAGAGGACAGCACCAAGAGACCCAGTACTTC; CDR3: CSARGQHQETQYF; V: TRBV20-1; size: many; J: TRBJ2-5; D: -; length: 13